The rows below give T cell receptor beta chains drawn from one sample of a study of regulatory T cells in long-lasting Graves disease. TCRdb processed the multiplex PCR reads anew with MiXCR; each CDR3 protein has one entry. Of 440,000 or so distinct CDR3 sequences in the sample, less than 20% were seen once. This sample was also put to use in a study of T cells in Graves' hyperthyroidism and ophthalmopathy.

Sequences were derived from peripheral blood mononuclear cells (PBMCs), sampled at new diagnosis, from a patient treated with antithyroid drugs. These receptors were obtained from a woman younger than 45 with Graves disease. Both conserved end residues are part of each CDR3. Fields, in order: clone size, V gene, D gene, J gene, CDR3 protein, CDR3 DNA. The D gene is left open where the match is weak. Not every row has a clone size; where given, it reads once, few, many or a size class.

many,TRBV7-2,TRBD1,TRBJ1-1,CASASEGANTEAFF,TGTGCCAGCGCTTCGGAGGGGGCGAACACTGAAGCTTTCTTT
-,TRBV19,-,TRBJ2-1,CASSSGTNYNEQFF,TGTGCCAGTAGTAGCGGGACGAACTACAATGAGCAGTTCTTC
many,TRBV5-1,TRBD1,TRBJ2-7,CASSSPGQDYEQYF,TGCGCCAGCAGCTCACCGGGACAGGACTACGAGCAGTACTTC
-,TRBV4-1,-,TRBJ1-4,CASSLRTGTNEKPFF,TGCGCCAGCAGCCTGAGGACTGGAACTAATGAAAAACCGTTTTTC
many,TRBV7-9,TRBD2,TRBJ2-1,CASSYTGTRDNEQFF,TGTGCCAGCAGCTACACCGGGACTAGGGACAATGAGCAGTTCTTC
many,TRBV6-5,-,TRBJ1-1,CASSWRGRGTEAFF,TGTGCCAGCAGTTGGAGGGGGAGGGGGACTGAAGCTTTCTTT
-,TRBV5-1,-,TRBJ1-1,CASKGESYYNTEAFF,TGCGCCAGCAAGGGTGAATCCTACTATAACACTGAAGCTTTCTTT
-,TRBV24-1,-,TRBJ2-3,CATSDSGRGFLDTQYF,TGTGCCACCAGTGATTCGGGCAGGGGATTCTTAGATACGCAGTATTTT
many,TRBV7-8,TRBD2,TRBJ2-1,CASSLVLAVTYNEQFF,TGTGCCAGCAGCTTAGTTCTAGCGGTTACCTACAATGAGCAGTTCTTC
many,TRBV30,-,TRBJ2-5,CAWSDGQTQYF,TGTGCCTGGAGTGACGGTCAGACCCAGTACTTC
many,TRBV12-3/TRBV12-4,TRBD1,TRBJ1-1,CASSTSTGTGVFGAFF,TGTGCCAGCAGTACTTCAACCGGGACAGGGGTTTTTGGGGCTTTCTTT
many,TRBV5-1,TRBD1,TRBJ1-6,CASSPETGGGSPLHF,TGCGCCAGCAGCCCCGAGACAGGGGGCGGTTCACCCCTCCACTTT
many,TRBV28,-,TRBJ1-5,CASRMDRARQPQHF,TGTGCCAGCAGGATGGATCGGGCCCGCCAGCCCCAGCATTTT
few,TRBV20-1,-,TRBJ1-6,CSAPVEYNSPLHF,TGCAGTGCCCCCGTGGAGTATAATTCACCCCTCCACTTT
-,TRBV4-2,-,TRBJ1-1,CASRSTQGNTEAFF,TGTGCCAGCAGAAGTACACAGGGTAACACTGAAGCTTTCTTT
-,TRBV27,TRBD2,TRBJ2-2,CASSSLAGGVSTGELFF,TGTGCCAGCAGTTCGCTAGCGGGAGGGGTTTCCACCGGGGAGCTGTTTTTT
-,TRBV24-1,-,TRBJ2-3,CATSDQRSSTDTQYF,TGTGCCACCAGTGACCAGCGGTCTAGCACAGATACGCAGTATTTT
many,TRBV6-1,-,TRBJ1-1,CASTSPGARAEAFF,TGTGCCAGCACGTCCCCCGGCGCGCGCGCTGAAGCTTTCTTT
many,TRBV5-1,TRBD2,TRBJ2-3,CASSFGLAGGDTQYF,TGCGCCAGCAGTTTCGGACTAGCCGGAGGGGATACGCAGTATTTT
many,TRBV7-9,-,TRBJ2-4,CASSLRFGGKNIQYF,TGTGCCAGCAGCTTAAGGTTCGGCGGAAAAAACATTCAGTACTTC
-,TRBV28,-,TRBJ1-2,CASRRDNRYGYTF,TGTGCCAGCAGACGGGACAATAGATATGGCTACACCTTC
many,TRBV20-1,-,TRBJ2-2,CSVNGGRSNTGELFF,TGCAGTGTCAACGGGGGCAGGTCGAACACCGGGGAGCTGTTTTTT
-,TRBV19,-,TRBJ1-5,CPPRGGRSNQPQHF,TGTCCACCTCGAGGGGGGAGAAGCAATCAGCCCCAGCATTTT
-,TRBV27,TRBD2,TRBJ2-7,CASSLTGEGKSYEQYF,TGTGCCAGCAGTTTAACCGGGGAGGGAAAGTCCTACGAGCAGTACTTC
few,TRBV4-1,TRBD1,TRBJ2-1,CASSPRSWTGDNEQFF,TGCGCCAGCAGCCCCCGGTCTTGGACAGGGGACAATGAGCAGTTCTTC
many,TRBV6-1,TRBD2,TRBJ2-3,CASVRLAGGTDTQYF,TGTGCCAGCGTCAGATTAGCGGGAGGGACAGATACGCAGTATTTT
many,TRBV12-3/TRBV12-4,TRBD2,TRBJ2-1,CASSHPRDYNNEQFF,TGTGCCAGCAGTCATCCGCGGGACTACAACAATGAGCAGTTCTTC
-,TRBV7-9,-,TRBJ1-6,CASSSGTENSPLHF,TGTGCCAGCAGCTCCGGGACCGAGAATTCACCCCTCCACTTT
-,TRBV24-1,TRBD2,TRBJ2-7,CATSDSLAGALEQYF,TGTGCCACCAGTGATTCCCTAGCGGGAGCCCTCGAGCAGTACTTC
-,TRBV7-2,TRBD2,TRBJ2-1,CASSLEGTSGRFYNEQFF,TGTGCCAGCAGCTTAGAGGGGACTAGCGGGAGGTTCTACAATGAGCAGTTCTTC
-,TRBV27,TRBD1,TRBJ1-2,CASSADRGSYGYTF,TGTGCCAGCAGTGCGGACAGGGGTTCCTATGGCTACACCTTC
few,TRBV7-2,-,TRBJ2-7,CASSFLDRGEQHF,TGTGCCAGCAGCTTCCTTGATAGGGGCGAGCAGCACTTC
many,TRBV30,-,TRBJ2-2,CAWSVPQGTGELFF,TGTGCCTGGAGTGTACCCCAGGGGACCGGGGAGCTGTTTTTT
-,TRBV19,-,TRBJ2-5,CASRTGETQYF,TGTGCCAGTAGAACAGGGGAGACCCAGTACTTC
many,TRBV30,-,TRBJ1-1,CAWSVSPQNTEAFF,TGTGCCTGGAGTGTATCTCCGCAGAACACTGAAGCTTTCTTT
many,TRBV28,-,TRBJ2-2,CASSSEQGRTGELFF,TGTGCCAGCAGTTCAGAACAGGGTCGGACCGGGGAGCTGTTTTTT
many,TRBV5-5,TRBD1,TRBJ1-2,CASSFFWGQGAIGYTF,TGTGCCAGCAGCTTTTTTTGGGGACAGGGGGCTATAGGCTACACCTTC
-,TRBV29-1,TRBD1,TRBJ2-1,CSVGGQGYNEQFF,TGCAGCGTTGGGGGACAGGGGTACAATGAGCAGTTCTTC
many,TRBV30,-,TRBJ1-2,CAWSLPAYGYTF,TGTGCCTGGAGTCTGCCTGCCTATGGCTACACCTTC
many,TRBV7-9,-,TRBJ2-1,CASSSASGSYNEQFF,TGTGCCAGCAGCTCGGCGAGCGGTTCTTACAATGAGCAGTTCTTC
many,TRBV28,-,TRBJ2-7,CASSSLYEQYF,TGTGCCAGCAGTTCATTATACGAGCAGTACTTC
many,TRBV19,-,TRBJ2-2,CASSIRTVTGELFF,TGTGCCAGTAGTATAAGGACGGTCACCGGGGAGCTGTTTTTT
many,TRBV7-2,-,TRBJ2-3,CASSSALTNTQYF,TGTGCCAGCAGCTCCGCCCTCACTAATACGCAGTATTTT
few,TRBV4-3,TRBD2,TRBJ2-7,CASSQDYPPGLAAFSYEQYF,TGCGCCAGCAGCCAAGATTACCCCCCGGGACTAGCGGCATTCTCCTACGAGCAGTACTTC